The text below deals with one T cell receptor (beta chain). Its cognate antigen is unknown. This specimen belongs to a study of T cells in localized non-small cell lung cancer. TCRdb keeps only in-frame clones here, not all; method: immunoSEQ multiplex PCR. The sample shows 41,000 or so clones, 88% of them seen only once. CDR1 MNHNY and CDR2 SVGAGI come from the germline V gene (reference sequence). Trimming removed 2 bases from V and 2 bases from J, with 5 bases in between. The length of the CDR3 is 13 residues. General study points: Adjacent uninvolved lung had the highest clonality, suggesting focused antigen responses. Only one tumor region went through sequencing, so heterogeneity may still be there.

The sequencing used peripheral blood, collected before any cancer treatment. This clonotype was obtained from a female donor older than 55 with stage I squamous cell lung carcinoma. The chain carries TRBV6-6 and TRBJ2-3; D unclear. The CDR3 bases are TGTGCCAGCAGTTACGGGGACACAGATACGCAGTATTTT. Its translation is CASSYGDTDTQYF.